These 9 T cell receptor beta chains were all obtained from the same sample, sequenced in a study of blood T cells in healthy people across ages. Sample-barcoded 5' priming and a J-beta primer mix drove a second PCR of about 7 to 11 cycles. TCRdb re-analysed the 5' RACE reads in MiXCR, keeping a single row per CDR3 protein. The data show a few hundred thousand distinct CDR3 sequences, around a quarter seen once. A further study also used this sample, focusing on T cells of mothers and their children.

The specimen sequenced was blood. All receptors derive from a boy aged 2 to 10 in good health.

This clonotype turned up a few times. Germline is not matched at one junction end, which may reflect a read error. The chain employs TRBV11-2 and TRBJ2-5, with TRBD2 matching over 9 bases. The CDR3 totals 13 residues. From germline, CDR1 is SGHAT and CDR2 FQNNGV. The CDR3 DNA follows: TGTGCCAACAGCTTAGCGGGAGTAGAGACCCAGTACTTC. This translates into CANSLAGVETQYF. The variable domain in full, completed from reference TRBV11-2 and TRBJ2-5, reads EAGVAQSPRYKIIEKRQSVAFWCNPISGHATLYWYQQILGQGPKLLIQFQNNGVVDDSQLPKDRFSAERLKGVDSTLKIQPAKLEDSAVYLCANSLAGVETQYFGPGTRLLVL.

The chain carries TRBV7-9 and TRBJ2-3; D gene ambiguous. The germline V gene encodes CDR1 SEHNR and CDR2 FQNEAQ (reference sequence). This CDR3 spans 15 amino acids. Trimming pared 4 bases from V and 2 bases from J, leaving 13 bases between. The CDR3 sequence is CASSSVDPYTDTQYF. In DNA form, the CDR3 reads TGTGCCAGCAGCTCCGTAGACCCGTACACAGATACGCAGTATTTT.

This clonotype came up a few times. The V and J genes are TRBV4-1 and TRBJ2-5; TRBD2 matches 12 bases. The J call is uncertain, as TRBJ2-1 better fits the DNA end. The CDR3 is 14 amino acids. From germline, CDR1 is MGHRA and CDR2 YSYEKL. The CDR3 region is CASSGLAGRNEQFF. CDR3 nucleotides: TGCGCCAGCAGTGGACTAGCGGGGCGGAATGAGCAGTTCTTC.

This rearrangement joins TRBV12-5 to TRBJ2-3, with D tentatively TRBD1 (6 bases). The CDR3 length is 16 residues. Germline CDR1 reads LGHNT; CDR2 reads FRNRAP. V shed 1 base and J shed 1 base, with 12 bases lying between them. DNA for the CDR3: TGTGCTAGTGGTTTGGCTCAGGGGTCCCGCACAGATACGCAGTATTTT. Translation gives CASGLAQGSRTDTQYF.

The rearrangement joins TRBV24-1 to TRBJ1-2, with TRBD1 matching over 8 bases. Germline CDR1 and CDR2: KGHDR and SFDVKD. The V gene end was trimmed by 7 bases and the J gene end by 5 bases; junction bases not matched to a gene: 8. CDR3 length: 14 residues. CDR3 amino acids: CATRRQDRVYGYTF. The CDR3 DNA reads TGTGCCACCAGGAGACAGGACAGGGTTTATGGCTACACCTTC.

This clonotype was seen more than once but under ten times. The chain combines TRBV24-1 with TRBJ2-2, with a possible D match to TRBD2 (6 bases). V was cut by 4 bases and J by 5 bases, with 16 bases left in between. CDR3 length: 16 amino acids. Germline values: CDR1 KGHDR, CDR2 SFDVKD. CDR3 coding DNA: TGTGCCACCAGTGAAGGTGCGGGACGAGGGACCGGGGAGCTGTTTTTT. Amino acids: CATSEGAGRGTGELFF.

Comments on this clonotype: At one boundary the junction diverges from the germline segment, which might be a read error. This chain connects TRBV9 to TRBJ1-5; 8 positions agree with TRBD1. CDR3 size: 14 residues. CDR1 SGDLS and CDR2 YYNGEE come from the germline V gene. The CDR3, as DNA: TGTGCTAGCAGCGTGACAGGGGGCAATCAGCCCCAGCATTTT. Its protein is CASSVTGGNQPQHF.

In its sample, this clonotype was seen a few times. The chain couples TRBV11-2 to TRBJ2-5, with 8 positions matching TRBD2. Germline V CDR1 and CDR2: SGHAT, FQNNGV. The V and J ends lost 5 bases and 5 bases, in that order; junction bases with no gene match: 13. CDR3 length: 16 amino acids. CDR3 sequence reads: CASSPTTSGLRETQYF. DNA of the CDR3: TGTGCCAGCAGCCCTACAACTAGCGGCCTACGGGAGACCCAGTACTTC. Full variable domain (remainder filled in from reference TRBV11-2 and TRBJ2-5): EAGVAQSPRYKIIEKRQSVAFWCNPISGHATLYWYQQILGQGPKLLIQFQNNGVVDDSQLPKDRFSAERLKGVDSTLKIQPAKLEDSAVYLCASSPTTSGLRETQYFGPGTRLLVL.

This clonotype was seen a few times. The V and J genes are TRBV20-1 and TRBJ2-5; 11 bases fit TRBD2. The length of the CDR3 is 13 residues. In germline, CDR1 is DFQATT, CDR2 SNEGSKA (reference sequence). V dropped 5 bases and J dropped 1; count of bases not matched to a gene: 0. The CDR3 bases are TGCAGTGCTCTAGCGGGGGGCCAAGAGACCCAGTACTTC. This gives the protein CSALAGGQETQYF.